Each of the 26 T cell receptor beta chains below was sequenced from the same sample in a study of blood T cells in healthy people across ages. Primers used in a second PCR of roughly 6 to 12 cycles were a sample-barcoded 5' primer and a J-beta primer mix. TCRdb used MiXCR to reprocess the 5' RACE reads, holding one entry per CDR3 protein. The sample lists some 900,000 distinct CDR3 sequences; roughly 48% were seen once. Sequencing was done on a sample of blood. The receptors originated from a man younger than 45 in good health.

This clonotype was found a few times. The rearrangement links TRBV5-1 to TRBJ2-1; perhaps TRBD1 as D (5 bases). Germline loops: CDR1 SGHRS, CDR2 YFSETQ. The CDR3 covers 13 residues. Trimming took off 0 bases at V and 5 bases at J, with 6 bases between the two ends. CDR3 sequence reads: CASSLGTNNEQFF. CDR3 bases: TGCGCCAGCAGCTTGGGGACAAACAATGAGCAGTTCTTC. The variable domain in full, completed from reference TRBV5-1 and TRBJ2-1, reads KAGVTQTPRYLIKTRGQQVTLSCSPISGHRSVSWYQQTPGQGLQFLFEYFSETQRNKGNFPGRFSGRQFSNSRSEMNVSTLELGDSALYLCASSLGTNNEQFFGPGTRLTVL.

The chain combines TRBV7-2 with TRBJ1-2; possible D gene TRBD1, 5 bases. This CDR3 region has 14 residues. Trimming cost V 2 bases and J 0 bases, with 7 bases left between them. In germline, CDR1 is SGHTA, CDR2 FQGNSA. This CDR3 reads CASSLHRSNYGYTF. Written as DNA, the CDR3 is TGTGCCAGCAGCTTACACAGGTCTAACTATGGCTACACCTTC.

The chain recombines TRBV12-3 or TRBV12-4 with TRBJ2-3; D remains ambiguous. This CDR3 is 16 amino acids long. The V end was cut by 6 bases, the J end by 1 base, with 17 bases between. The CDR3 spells CASSFRARWGTDTQYF. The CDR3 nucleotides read TGTGCCAGCAGCTTTAGGGCCAGATGGGGCACAGATACGCAGTATTTT.

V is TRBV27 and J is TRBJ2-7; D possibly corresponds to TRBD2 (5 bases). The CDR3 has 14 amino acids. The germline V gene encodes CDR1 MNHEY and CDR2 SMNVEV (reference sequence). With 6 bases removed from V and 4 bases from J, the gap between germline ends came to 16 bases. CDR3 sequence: CASSLAKGAYEQYF. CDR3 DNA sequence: TGTGCCAGCAGCCTAGCTAAGGGAGCTTACGAGCAGTACTTC.

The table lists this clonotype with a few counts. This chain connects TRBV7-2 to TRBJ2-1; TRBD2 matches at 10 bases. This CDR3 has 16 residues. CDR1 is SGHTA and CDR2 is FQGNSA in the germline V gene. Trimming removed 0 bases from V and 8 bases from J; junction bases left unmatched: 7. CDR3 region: CASSLALAGGRHEQFF. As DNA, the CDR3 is TGTGCCAGCAGCTTAGCGTTAGCGGGGGGCCGGCATGAGCAGTTCTTC.

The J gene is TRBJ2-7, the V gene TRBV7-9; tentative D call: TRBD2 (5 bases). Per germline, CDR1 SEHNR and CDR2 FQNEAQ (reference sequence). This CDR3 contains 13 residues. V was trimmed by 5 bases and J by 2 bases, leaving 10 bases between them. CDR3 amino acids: CASSPSLTYEQYF. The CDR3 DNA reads TGTGCCAGCAGCCCTAGCCTCACCTACGAGCAGTACTTC. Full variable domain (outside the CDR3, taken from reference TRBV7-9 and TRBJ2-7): DTGVSQNPRHKITKRGQNVTFRCDPISEHNRLYWYRQTLGQGPEFLTYFQNEAQLEKSRLLSDRFSAERPKGSFSTLEIQRTEQGDSAMYLCASSPSLTYEQYFGPGTRLTVT.

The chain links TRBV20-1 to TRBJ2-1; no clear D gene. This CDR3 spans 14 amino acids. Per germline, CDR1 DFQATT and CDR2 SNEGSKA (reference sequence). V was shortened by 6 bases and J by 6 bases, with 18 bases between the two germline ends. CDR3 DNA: TGCAGTGCCAGACCCCGATGGCTGACCAATGAGCAGTTCTTC. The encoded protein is CSARPRWLTNEQFF.

CDR3 in DNA: TGTGCCAGCAGCTTAGAACGGGCCAGCTACAATGAGCAGTTCTTC. Amino acids: CASSLERASYNEQFF. The rearrangement joins TRBV7-2 to TRBJ2-1; D ambiguous. V was shortened by 1 base and J by 3 bases, with 10 bases between the two germline ends. The length of the CDR3 is 15 residues. From germline, CDR1 is SGHTA and CDR2 FQGNSA.

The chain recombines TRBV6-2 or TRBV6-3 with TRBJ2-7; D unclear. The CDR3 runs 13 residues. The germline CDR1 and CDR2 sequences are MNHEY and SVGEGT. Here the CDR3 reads CVAIGPSPYEQYF. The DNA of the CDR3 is TGTGTCGCCATCGGGCCCTCCCCCTACGAGCAGTACTTC.

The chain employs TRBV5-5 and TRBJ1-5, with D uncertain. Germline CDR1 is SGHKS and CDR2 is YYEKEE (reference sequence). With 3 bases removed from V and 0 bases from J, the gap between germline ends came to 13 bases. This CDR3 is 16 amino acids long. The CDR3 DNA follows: TGTGCCAGCAGCTCGCGGGAAGCCGATAGCAATCAGCCCCAGCATTTT. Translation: CASSSREADSNQPQHF. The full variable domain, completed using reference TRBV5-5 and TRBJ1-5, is DAGVTQSPTHLIKTRGQQVTLRCSPISGHKSVSWYQQVLGQGPQFIFQYYEKEERGRGNFPDRFSARQFPNYSSELNVNALLLGDSALYLCASSSREADSNQPQHFGDGTRLSIL.

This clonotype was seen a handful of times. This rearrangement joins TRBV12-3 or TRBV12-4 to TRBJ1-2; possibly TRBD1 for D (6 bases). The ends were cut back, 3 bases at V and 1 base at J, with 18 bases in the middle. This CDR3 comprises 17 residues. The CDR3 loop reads CASSFQVTGGHNYGYTF. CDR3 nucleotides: TGTGCCAGCAGTTTTCAAGTTACCGGGGGCCATAACTATGGCTACACCTTC.

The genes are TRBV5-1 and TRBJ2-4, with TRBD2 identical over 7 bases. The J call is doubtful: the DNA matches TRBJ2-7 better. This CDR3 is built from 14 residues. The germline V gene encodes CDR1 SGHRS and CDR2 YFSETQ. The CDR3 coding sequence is TGCGCCAGCCAACGACAGCGGGGCCTATACGAGCAGTACTTC. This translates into CASQRQRGLYEQYF.

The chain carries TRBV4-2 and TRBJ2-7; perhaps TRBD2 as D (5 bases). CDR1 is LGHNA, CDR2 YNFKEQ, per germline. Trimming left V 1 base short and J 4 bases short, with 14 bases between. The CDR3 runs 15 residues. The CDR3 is CASSQGEGTSYEQYF. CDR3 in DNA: TGTGCCAGCAGCCAAGGTGAGGGCACTAGTTACGAGCAGTACTTC.

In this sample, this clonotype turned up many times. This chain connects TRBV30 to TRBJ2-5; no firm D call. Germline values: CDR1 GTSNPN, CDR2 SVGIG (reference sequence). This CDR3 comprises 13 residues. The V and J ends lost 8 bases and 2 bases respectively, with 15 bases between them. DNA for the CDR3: TGTGCCCTCTTAAGTCAGGAACAAGAGACCCAGTACTTC. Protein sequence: CALLSQEQETQYF.

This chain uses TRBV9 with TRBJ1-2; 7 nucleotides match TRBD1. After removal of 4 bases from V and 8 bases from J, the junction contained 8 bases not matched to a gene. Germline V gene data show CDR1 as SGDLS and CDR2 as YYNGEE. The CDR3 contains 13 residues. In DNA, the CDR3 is TGTGCCAGCAGCCAAGGACAGGCCTACGGCTACACCTTC. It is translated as CASSQGQAYGYTF. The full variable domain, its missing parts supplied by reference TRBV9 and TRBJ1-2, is DSGVTQTPKHLITATGQRVTLRCSPRSGDLSVYWYQQSLDQGLQFLIQYYNGEERAKGNILERFSAQQFPDLHSELNLSSLELGDSALYFCASSQGQAYGYTFGSGTRLTVV.

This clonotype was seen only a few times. This chain's CDR3 is CASSPLGGPHGYTF. As DNA, the CDR3 is TGCGCCAGCAGCCCATTGGGGGGCCCTCATGGCTACACCTTC. J is TRBJ1-2 and V is TRBV4-3; tentative D call: TRBD1 (6 bases). Trimming cost V 4 bases and J 6 bases, with 15 bases left between them. The CDR3 is 14 amino acids. Germline V lookup: CDR1 LGHNA, CDR2 YSLEER.

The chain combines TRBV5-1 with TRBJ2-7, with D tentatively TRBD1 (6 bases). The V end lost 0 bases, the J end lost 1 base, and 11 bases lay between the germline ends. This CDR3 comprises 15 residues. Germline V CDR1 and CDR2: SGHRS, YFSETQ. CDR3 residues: CASSLALGASYEQYF. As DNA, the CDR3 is TGCGCCAGCAGCTTGGCTTTGGGGGCTTCCTACGAGCAGTACTTC. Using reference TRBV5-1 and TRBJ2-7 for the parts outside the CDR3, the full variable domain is KAGVTQTPRYLIKTRGQQVTLSCSPISGHRSVSWYQQTPGQGLQFLFEYFSETQRNKGNFPGRFSGRQFSNSRSEMNVSTLELGDSALYLCASSLALGASYEQYFGPGTRLTVT.

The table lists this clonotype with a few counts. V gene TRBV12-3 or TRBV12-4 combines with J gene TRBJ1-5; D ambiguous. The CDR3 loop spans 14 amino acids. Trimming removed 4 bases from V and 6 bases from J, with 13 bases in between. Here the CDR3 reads CASSSEIGFQPQHF. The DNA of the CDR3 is TGTGCCAGCAGTTCGGAGATAGGGTTTCAGCCCCAGCATTTT.

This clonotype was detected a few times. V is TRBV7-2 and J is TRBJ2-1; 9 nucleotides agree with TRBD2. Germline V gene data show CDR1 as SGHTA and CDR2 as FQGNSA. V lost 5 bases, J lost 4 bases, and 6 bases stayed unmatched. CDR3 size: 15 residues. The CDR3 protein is CASSKAGGIYNEQFF. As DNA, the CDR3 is TGTGCCAGCAGCAAGGCGGGGGGGATTTACAATGAGCAGTTCTTC.

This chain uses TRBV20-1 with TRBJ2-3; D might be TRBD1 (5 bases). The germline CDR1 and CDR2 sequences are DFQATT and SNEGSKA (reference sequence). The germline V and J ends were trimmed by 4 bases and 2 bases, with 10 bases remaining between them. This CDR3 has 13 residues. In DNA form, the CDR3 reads TGCAGTGCTATCTTGGGGCCCACAGATACGCAGTATTTT. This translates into CSAILGPTDTQYF.

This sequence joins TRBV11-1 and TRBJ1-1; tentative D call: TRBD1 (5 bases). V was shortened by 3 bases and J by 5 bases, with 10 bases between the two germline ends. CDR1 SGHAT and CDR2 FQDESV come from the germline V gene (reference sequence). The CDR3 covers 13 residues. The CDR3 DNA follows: TGTGCCAGCAGCTTTAGGGGTAGGACTGAAGCTTTCTTT. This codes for CASSFRGRTEAFF.

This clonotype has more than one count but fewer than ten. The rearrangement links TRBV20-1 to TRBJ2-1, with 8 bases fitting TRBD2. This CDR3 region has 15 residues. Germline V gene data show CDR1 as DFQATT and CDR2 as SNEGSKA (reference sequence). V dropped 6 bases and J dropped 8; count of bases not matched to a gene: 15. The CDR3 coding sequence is TGCAGTGCCACTGAAGAAGGGACTAGAGGCGATGAGCAGTTCTTC. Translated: CSATEEGTRGDEQFF.

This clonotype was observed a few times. CDR3: CASVRAGMINEQFF. Written as DNA, the CDR3 is TGTGCCAGCGTCCGGGCGGGGATGATAAATGAGCAGTTCTTC. This sequence joins TRBV7-2 and TRBJ2-1, with D possibly TRBD2 on 6 matching bases. Trimming removed 8 bases at V and 7 bases at J, with 18 bases between. This CDR3 comprises 14 residues. The germline gives CDR1 SGHTA, CDR2 FQGNSA.

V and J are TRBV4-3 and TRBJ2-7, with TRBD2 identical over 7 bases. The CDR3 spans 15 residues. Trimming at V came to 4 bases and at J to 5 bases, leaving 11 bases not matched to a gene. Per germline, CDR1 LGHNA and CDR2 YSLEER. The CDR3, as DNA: TGCGCCAGCAGCCCCGGGGCTAGCGGTTTGAACGAGCAGTACTTC. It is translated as CASSPGASGLNEQYF.

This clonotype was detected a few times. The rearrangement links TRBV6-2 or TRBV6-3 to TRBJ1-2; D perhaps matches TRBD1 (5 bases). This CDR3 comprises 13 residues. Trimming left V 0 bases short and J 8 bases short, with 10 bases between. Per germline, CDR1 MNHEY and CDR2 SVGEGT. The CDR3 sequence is CASSYSRGSGYTF. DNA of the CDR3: TGTGCCAGCAGTTACTCAAGGGGTTCCGGCTACACCTTC.

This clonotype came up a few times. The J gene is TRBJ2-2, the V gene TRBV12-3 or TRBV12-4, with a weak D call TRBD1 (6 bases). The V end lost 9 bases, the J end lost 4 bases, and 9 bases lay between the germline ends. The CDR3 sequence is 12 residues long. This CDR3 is CARRGFTGELFF. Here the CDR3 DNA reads TGTGCCAGAAGGGGGTTCACCGGGGAGCTGTTTTTT.